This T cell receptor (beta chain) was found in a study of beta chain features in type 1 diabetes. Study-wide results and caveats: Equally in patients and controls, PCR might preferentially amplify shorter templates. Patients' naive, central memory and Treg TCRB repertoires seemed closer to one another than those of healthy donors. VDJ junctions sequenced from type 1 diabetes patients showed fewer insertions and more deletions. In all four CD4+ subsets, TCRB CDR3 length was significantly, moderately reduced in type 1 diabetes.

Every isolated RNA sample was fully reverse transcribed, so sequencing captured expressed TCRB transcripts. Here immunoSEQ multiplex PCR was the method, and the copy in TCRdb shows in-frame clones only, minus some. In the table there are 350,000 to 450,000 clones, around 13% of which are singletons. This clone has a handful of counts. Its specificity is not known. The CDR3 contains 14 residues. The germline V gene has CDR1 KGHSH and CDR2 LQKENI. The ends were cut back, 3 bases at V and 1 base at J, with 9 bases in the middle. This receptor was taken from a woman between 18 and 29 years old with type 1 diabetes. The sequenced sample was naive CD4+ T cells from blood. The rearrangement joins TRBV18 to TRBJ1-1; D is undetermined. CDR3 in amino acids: CASSPLFSNTEAFF. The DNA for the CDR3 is TGTGCCAGCTCACCCCTCTTCTCGAACACTGAAGCTTTCTTT.